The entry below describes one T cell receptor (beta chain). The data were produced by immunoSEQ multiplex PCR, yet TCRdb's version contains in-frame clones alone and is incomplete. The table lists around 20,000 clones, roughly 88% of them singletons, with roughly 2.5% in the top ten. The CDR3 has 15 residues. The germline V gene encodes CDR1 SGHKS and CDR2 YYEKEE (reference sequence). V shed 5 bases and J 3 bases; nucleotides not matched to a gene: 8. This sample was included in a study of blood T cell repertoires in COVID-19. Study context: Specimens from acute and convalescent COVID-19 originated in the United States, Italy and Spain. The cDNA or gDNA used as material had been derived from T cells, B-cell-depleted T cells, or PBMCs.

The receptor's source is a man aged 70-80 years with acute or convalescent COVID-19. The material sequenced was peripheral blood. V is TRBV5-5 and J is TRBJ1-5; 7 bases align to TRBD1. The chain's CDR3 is CASSTQGGFNQPQHF. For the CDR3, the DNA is TGTGCCAGCAGTACCCAGGGGGGATTCAATCAGCCCCAGCATTTT.